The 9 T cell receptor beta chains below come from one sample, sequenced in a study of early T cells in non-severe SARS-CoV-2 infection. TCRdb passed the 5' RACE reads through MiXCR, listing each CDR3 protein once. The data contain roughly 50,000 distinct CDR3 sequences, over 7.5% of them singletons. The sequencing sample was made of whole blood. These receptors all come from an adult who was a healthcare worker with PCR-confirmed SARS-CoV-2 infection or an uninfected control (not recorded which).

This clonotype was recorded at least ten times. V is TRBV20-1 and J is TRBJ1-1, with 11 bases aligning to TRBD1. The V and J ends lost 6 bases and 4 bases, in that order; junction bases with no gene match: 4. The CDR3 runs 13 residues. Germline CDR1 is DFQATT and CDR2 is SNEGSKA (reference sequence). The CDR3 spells CSAPGTGGTEAFF. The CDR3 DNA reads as TGCAGTGCGCCCGGGACAGGGGGCACTGAAGCTTTCTTT.

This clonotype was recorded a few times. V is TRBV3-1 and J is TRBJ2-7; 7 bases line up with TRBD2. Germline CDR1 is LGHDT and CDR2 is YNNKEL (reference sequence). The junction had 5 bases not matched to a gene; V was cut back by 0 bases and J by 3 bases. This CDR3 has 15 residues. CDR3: CASSQDPGGSYEQYF. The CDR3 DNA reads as TGTGCCAGCAGCCAAGATCCGGGCGGGAGCTACGAGCAGTACTTC.

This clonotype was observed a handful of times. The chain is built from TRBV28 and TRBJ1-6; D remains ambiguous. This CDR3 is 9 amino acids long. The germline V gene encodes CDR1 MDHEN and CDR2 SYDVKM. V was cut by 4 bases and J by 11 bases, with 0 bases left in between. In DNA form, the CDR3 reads TGTGCCAGCAGTTCACCCCTCCACTTT. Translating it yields CASSSPLHF.

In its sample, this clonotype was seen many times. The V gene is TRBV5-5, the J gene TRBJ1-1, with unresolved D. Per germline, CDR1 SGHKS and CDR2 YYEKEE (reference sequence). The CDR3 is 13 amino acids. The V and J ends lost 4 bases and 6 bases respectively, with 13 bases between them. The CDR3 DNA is TGTGCCAGCAGCCCCCCTCCGGTTTCTGAAGCTTTCTTT. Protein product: CASSPPPVSEAFF.

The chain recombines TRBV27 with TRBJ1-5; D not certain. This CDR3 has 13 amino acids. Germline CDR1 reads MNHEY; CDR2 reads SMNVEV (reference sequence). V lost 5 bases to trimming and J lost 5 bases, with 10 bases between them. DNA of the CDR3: TGTGCCAGCAGTCTGGTCTCTGATCAGCCCCAGCATTTT. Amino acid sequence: CASSLVSDQPQHF.

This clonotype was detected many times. CDR3 region: CASSLEDGPGQPQHF. In nucleotides, the CDR3 is TGTGCCAGCAGCTTAGAGGATGGCCCTGGGCAGCCCCAGCATTTT. The chain has TRBV7-8 and TRBJ1-5; D gene ambiguous. Trimming took off 1 base at V and 7 bases at J, with 14 bases between the two ends. CDR1 is SGHVS, CDR2 FQNEAQ, per germline. The CDR3 is made up of 15 amino acids.

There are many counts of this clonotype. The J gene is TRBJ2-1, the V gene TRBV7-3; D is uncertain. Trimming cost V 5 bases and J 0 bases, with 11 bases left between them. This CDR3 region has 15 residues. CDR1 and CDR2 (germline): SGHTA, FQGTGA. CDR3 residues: CASSPSGSSYNEQFF. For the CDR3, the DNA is TGTGCCAGCAGCCCCTCAGGTAGCTCCTACAATGAGCAGTTCTTC.

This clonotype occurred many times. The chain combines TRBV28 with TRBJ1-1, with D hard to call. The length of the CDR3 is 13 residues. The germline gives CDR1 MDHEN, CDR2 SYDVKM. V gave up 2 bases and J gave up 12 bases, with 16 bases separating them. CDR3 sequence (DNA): TGTGCCAGCAGTTTACCGGCAGCCTCCGCTCCTTTCTTT. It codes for CASSLPAASAPFF.

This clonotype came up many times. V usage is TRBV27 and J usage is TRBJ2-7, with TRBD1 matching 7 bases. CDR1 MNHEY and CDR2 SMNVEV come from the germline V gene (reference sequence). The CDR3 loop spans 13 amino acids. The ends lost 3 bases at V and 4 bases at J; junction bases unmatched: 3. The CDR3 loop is CASSFTGAYEQYF. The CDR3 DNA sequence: TGTGCCAGCAGTTTTACAGGGGCATACGAGCAGTACTTC.